A selection of T cell receptor beta chains follows, all from one sample in a study of human T cells and chemical hapten exposure. TCRdb processed the RACE reads anew with MiXCR; each CDR3 protein has one entry. The table includes fewer than 150,000 distinct CDR3 sequences, roughly 13% detected once. The specimen was whole blood, collected in connection with sensitization to the hapten diphenylcyclopropenone (DPC). These receptors all stem from a woman between 18 and 29 years old with alopecia areata. Some clones in this sample may be carry-over from other donors' samples. The CDR3 runs from the conserved cysteine through the conserved F or W. The D gene is left open where the match is weak. Size is stated for part of the rows, as once, few or many counts, or as a class when the clone is expanded.

TRBJ1-6,many,-,TRBV11-2,CASSLAQNNSPLHF,TGTGCCAGCAGCTTGGCACAAAATAATTCACCCCTCCACTTT
TRBJ2-2,-,-,TRBV5-1,CASSLFATGELFF,TGCGCCAGCAGCTTGTTTGCCACCGGGGAGCTGTTTTTT
TRBJ2-5,many,-,TRBV12-3/TRBV12-4,CASSLGETQYF,TGTGCCAGCAGCTTGGGAGAGACCCAGTACTTC
TRBJ2-7,-,TRBD2,TRBV7-3,CASSVSGGSYEQYF,TGTGCCAGCAGCGTTAGCGGGGGCTCCTACGAGCAGTACTTC
TRBJ1-6,-,TRBD1,TRBV20-1,CSAREDRASPLHF,TGCAGTGCCCGTGAGGACAGGGCTTCACCCCTCCACTTT
TRBJ2-2,many,TRBD2,TRBV6-6,CASSLTSGGNTGELFF,TGTGCCAGCAGTCTTACTAGCGGGGGGAACACCGGGGAGCTGTTTTTT
TRBJ2-7,-,TRBD1,TRBV20-1,CSARGPGQGSYEQYF,TGCAGTGCTAGAGGACCGGGACAGGGCTCCTACGAGCAGTACTTC
TRBJ1-2,-,-,TRBV4-3,CASSQGAQGSYGYTF,TGCGCCAGCAGCCAAGGAGCACAGGGAAGTTATGGCTACACCTTC
TRBJ2-3,-,TRBD2,TRBV11-2,CASSLPLAGNTDTQYF,TGTGCCAGCAGCTTACCTCTAGCGGGGAACACAGATACGCAGTATTTT
TRBJ1-6,many,-,TRBV7-8,CASTHLNSPLHF,TGTGCCAGCACCCACCTAAATTCACCCCTCCACTTT
TRBJ1-2,many,TRBD1,TRBV6-5,CASSFIGTGGRYTF,TGTGCCAGCAGTTTTATCGGGACAGGGGGAAGATACACCTTC
TRBJ1-5,-,TRBD1,TRBV28,CASSFGDRHQPQHF,TGTGCCAGCAGTTTCGGGGACAGGCATCAGCCCCAGCATTTT
TRBJ2-7,few,-,TRBV7-2,CASSPSGRFYEQYF,TGTGCCAGCAGCCCATCCGGCCGTTTCTACGAGCAGTACTTC
TRBJ2-2,-,-,TRBV11-2,CASSLYLRGSNTGELFF,TGTGCCAGCAGCTTATATTTGCGGGGCTCGAACACCGGGGAGCTGTTTTTT
TRBJ2-3,few,-,TRBV18,CASSPPVADTQYF,TGTGCCAGCTCACCACCCGTTGCAGATACGCAGTATTTT
TRBJ2-5,few,-,TRBV12-3/TRBV12-4,CASSFRIQEQETQYF,TGTGCCAGCAGTTTTCGCATTCAAGAACAAGAGACCCAGTACTTC
TRBJ2-3,few,TRBD1,TRBV7-2,CASSLAMGTGGTDTQYF,TGTGCCAGCAGCTTAGCGATGGGGACAGGGGGCACAGATACGCAGTATTTT
TRBJ1-4,few,-,TRBV7-9,CASSLEVGATNEKLFF,TGTGCCAGCAGCTTAGAAGTCGGGGCGACTAATGAAAAACTGTTTTTT